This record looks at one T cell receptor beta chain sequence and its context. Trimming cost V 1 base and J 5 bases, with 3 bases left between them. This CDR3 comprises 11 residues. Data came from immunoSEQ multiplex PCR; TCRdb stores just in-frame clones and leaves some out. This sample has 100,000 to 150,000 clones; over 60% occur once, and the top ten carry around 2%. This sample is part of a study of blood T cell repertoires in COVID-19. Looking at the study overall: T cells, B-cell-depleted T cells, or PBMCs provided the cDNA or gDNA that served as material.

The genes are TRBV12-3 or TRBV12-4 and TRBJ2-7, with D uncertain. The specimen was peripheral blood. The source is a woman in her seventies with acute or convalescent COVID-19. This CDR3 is CASSLGHEQYF. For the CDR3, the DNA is TGTGCCAGCAGTTTAGGGCACGAGCAGTACTTC.